The entry below describes one T cell receptor beta chain. Its antigen is unknown. No base quality information exists; no much larger clone differs at one position. This specimen comes from a study of blood T cells in healthy people across ages (dated by TCRdb to about 2015). About the investigation overall: In model experiments, template switching captured roughly one uniquely barcoded TCR beta cDNA molecule for every two T cells. To avoid experimental bias, donors of different ages were randomly spread across the sequencing lanes. Age-related changes in TCR beta repertoire diversity were measured in the study by deep sequencing normalized with unique cDNA molecular identifiers. Using the same blood draw, the study looked at two additional independent replicas of 1 million unique cDNA reads for two donors, one aged 18 to 29 and the other aged 80 or older. The donors were split into four age groups: young (average around 17 years), middle-aged (about 40), aged (62) and long-lived (under 85). General study outcomes and caveats: Donor CMV infection status was unknown, potentially confounding age-related changes in expanded clonotypes. The percentage of naive T cells measured by flow cytometry correlated strongly with observed TCR beta diversity. Estimates of total diversity based on one million sequenced T cells were considered lower bounds and underestimates. Compared with the aged group, the long-lived group had more naive CD4+ T cells, fewer expanded clones and increased TCR diversity, a pattern suggesting age selection. As age increased, observed TCR beta diversity per million T cells dropped in a roughly linear way, and a significant reduction was already evident by age 40. Conclusive comparison of naive and antigen-experienced compartments was prevented by the profiling of bulk unsorted PBMCs.

At the junction V is shortened by 0 bases and J by 6 bases; bases outside the gene matches: 4. Including cysteine and phenylalanine, the CDR3 has 15 amino acids. Only the CDR3 region is kept as DNA, spanning 45 bases read in frame from base 1. For CDR1 and CDR2, the germline V gene lists MGHRA and YSYEKL. Donors were about 36 systemically healthy Caucasian individuals from Russia aged 6 to 90 years. Each donor gave 8 to 10 milliliters of peripheral blood, drawn into EDTA-treated Vacutainer tubes. Ficoll-Paque density-gradient centrifugation was used to isolate PBMCs, with at least 6.5 million per sample. Total RNA, at least 6 micrograms per sample, was extracted from PBMCs with Trizol reagent. The percentages of naive CD45RAhigh/CD27high T cells were determined by flow cytometry on a PBMC aliquot from every donor. The library was made by 5' RACE. TCRdb shows the sequencer as Illumina HiSeq 2500. A second 7 to 11 cycle PCR used a sample-barcoded 5' primer and a J-beta primer mix. Each TCR beta cDNA molecule received a unique molecular identifier from a template-switch 5' adaptor carrying 12 random nucleotides. Each sample yielded at least 2.5 million CDR3-containing paired-end reads. The Mint cDNA synthesis kit, primed by a TRBC-specific oligonucleotide, was used to synthesize first-strand cDNA from all RNA. Following uracil-DNA glycosylase treatment, a first 18-cycle PCR with universal primers M1SS and BC2_uni_R was performed on all cDNA. The source study handled its data this way. For normalization, 1 million high-quality reads were randomly selected from each sample, with every read carrying a distinct molecular identifier. Reads sharing molecular identifiers were discarded rather than binned into consensus sequences. MiTCR, run with a Q25 quality threshold and the strictest error-elimination algorithm, handled CDR3 identification, clonotype clustering and error correction. A nonparametric unseen species model with Euler transformation was used to estimate a lower bound on total TCR beta diversity. TCRdb cleaned the public reads at Q25 with fastp, built clones with MiXCR and kept in-frame beta chains. For every CDR3 protein sequence, its rows merge into one entry that carries the most common genes and DNA. It is TCRdb's table, rather than the study itself, that gives the V and J calls and clone size. The sample data list about 1,500,000 distinct CDR3 sequences, and approximately 30% of these were observed just once. The ten largest clonotypes hold approximately 7.7% of the sample.

The chain joins TRBV4-1 to TRBJ1-2; 10 central bases correspond to TRBD1. This TCR derives from a woman in her 30s in good health. The sample consisted of blood. The nucleotides read TGCGCCAGCAGCCAAGATAGGGGACAGGGGCATGGCTACACCTTC. Its protein reads: CASSQDRGQGHGYTF.